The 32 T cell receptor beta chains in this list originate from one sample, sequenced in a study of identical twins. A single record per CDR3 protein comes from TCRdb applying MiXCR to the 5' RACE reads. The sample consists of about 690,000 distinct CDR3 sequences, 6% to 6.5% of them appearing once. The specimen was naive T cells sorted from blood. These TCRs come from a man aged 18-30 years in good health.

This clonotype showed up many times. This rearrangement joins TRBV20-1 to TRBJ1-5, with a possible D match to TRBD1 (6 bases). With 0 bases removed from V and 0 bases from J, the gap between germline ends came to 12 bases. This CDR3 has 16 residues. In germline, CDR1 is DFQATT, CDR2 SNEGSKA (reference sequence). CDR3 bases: TGCAGTGCTAGAGACGGACAGCCCTATAGCAATCAGCCCCAGCATTTT. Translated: CSARDGQPYSNQPQHF.

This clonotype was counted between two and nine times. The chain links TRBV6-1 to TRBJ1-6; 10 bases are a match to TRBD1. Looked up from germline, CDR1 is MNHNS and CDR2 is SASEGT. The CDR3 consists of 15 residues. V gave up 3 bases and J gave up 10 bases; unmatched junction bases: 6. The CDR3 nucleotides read TGTGCCAGCAGTGATTGGACAGGGGGAGGGTCACCCCTCCACTTT. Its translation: CASSDWTGGGSPLHF.

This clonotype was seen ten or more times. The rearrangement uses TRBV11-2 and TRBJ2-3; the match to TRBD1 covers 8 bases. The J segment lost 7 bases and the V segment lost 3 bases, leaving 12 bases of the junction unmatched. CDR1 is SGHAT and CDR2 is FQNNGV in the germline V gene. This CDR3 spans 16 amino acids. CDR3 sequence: CASSLQPGGSLNTQYF. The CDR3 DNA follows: TGTGCCAGCAGCTTGCAACCAGGGGGCTCGTTGAATACGCAGTATTTT.

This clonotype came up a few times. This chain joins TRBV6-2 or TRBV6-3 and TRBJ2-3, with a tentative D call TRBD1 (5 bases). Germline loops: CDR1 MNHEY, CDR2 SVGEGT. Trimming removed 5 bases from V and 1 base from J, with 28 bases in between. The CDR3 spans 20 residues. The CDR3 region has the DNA TGTGCCAGCAGTCGCACGACAATACCAACTGCAGGGTTAGGCACAGATACGCAGTATTTT. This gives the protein CASSRTTIPTAGLGTDTQYF.

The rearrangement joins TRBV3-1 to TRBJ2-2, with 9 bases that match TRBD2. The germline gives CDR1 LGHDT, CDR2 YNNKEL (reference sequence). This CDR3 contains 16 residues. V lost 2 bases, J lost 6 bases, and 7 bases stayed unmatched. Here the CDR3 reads CASSQMGGRVAGELFF. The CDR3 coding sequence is TGTGCCAGCAGCCAAATGGGCGGGAGGGTCGCCGGGGAGCTGTTTTTT.

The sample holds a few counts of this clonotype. The CDR3 coding sequence is TGTGCCAGCCTTACCGTCTCCGGGACAGGGGACAATCAGCCCCAGCATTTT. Translation gives CASLTVSGTGDNQPQHF. The V call is TRBV6-1, the J call TRBJ1-5; 10 bases line up with TRBD1. Trimming at V came to 8 bases and at J to 3 bases, leaving 13 bases not matched to a gene. The length of the CDR3 is 17 residues. CDR1 is MNHNS and CDR2 is SASEGT in the germline V gene.

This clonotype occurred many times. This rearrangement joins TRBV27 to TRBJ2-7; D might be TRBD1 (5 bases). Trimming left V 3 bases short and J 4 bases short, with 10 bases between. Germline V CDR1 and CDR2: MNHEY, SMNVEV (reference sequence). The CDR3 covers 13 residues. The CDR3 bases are TGTGCCAGCAGTTTTGGGGCCGCTTACGAGCAGTACTTC. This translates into CASSFGAAYEQYF.

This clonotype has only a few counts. The CDR3 here is CASSLASGQGVLYTEAFF. The CDR3 nucleotides are TGCGCCAGCAGCTTGGCCTCGGGACAGGGGGTTCTGTACACTGAAGCTTTCTTT. This chain joins TRBV5-1 and TRBJ1-1; 11 nucleotides line up with TRBD1. The CDR3 sequence is 18 residues long. Germline V lookup: CDR1 SGHRS, CDR2 YFSETQ. J gave up 3 bases and V 0 bases, and 10 bases lay outside the gene matches.

The CDR3, as DNA: TGCGCCAGCAGCCAAGGGACTAGTGGTACCGGGGAGCTGTTTTTT. Translation gives CASSQGTSGTGELFF. The rearrangement uses TRBV4-1 and TRBJ2-2; 7 bases fit TRBD2. The junction had 4 bases not matched to a gene; V was cut back by 1 base and J by 5 bases. The germline V gene has CDR1 MGHRA and CDR2 YSYEKL. The CDR3 has 15 residues.

CDR3 protein: CASSLEVVWTEAFF. For the CDR3, the DNA is TGTGCCAGCAGCTTAGAAGTGGTTTGGACTGAAGCTTTCTTT. This chain uses TRBV7-6 with TRBJ1-1; D remains ambiguous. CDR1 and CDR2 from the germline V gene are SGHVS and FNYEAQ. This CDR3 has 14 residues. V lost 1 base to trimming and J lost 5 bases, with 11 bases between them.

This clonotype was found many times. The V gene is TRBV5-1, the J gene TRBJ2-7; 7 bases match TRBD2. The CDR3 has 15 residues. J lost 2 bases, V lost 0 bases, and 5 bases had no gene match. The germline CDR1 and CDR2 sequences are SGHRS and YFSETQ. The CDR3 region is CASSLVLAEPYEQYF. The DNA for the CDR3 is TGCGCCAGCAGCTTGGTTCTAGCGGAACCCTACGAGCAGTACTTC.

The CDR3 region is CASIQYGRPGNQPQHF. CDR3 coding DNA: TGTGCCAGTATCCAATACGGCAGACCTGGCAATCAGCCCCAGCATTTT. The rearrangement joins TRBV19 to TRBJ1-5, with D uncertain. The CDR3 runs 16 residues. CDR1 and CDR2 (germline): LNHDA, SQIVND (reference sequence). Trimming took 7 bases from V and 2 from J, leaving 18 bases between them.

The CDR3 nucleotides read TGTGCCAGCTCACCACAAACAGGGGACAATGAGCAGTTCTTC. Protein sequence: CASSPQTGDNEQFF. J is TRBJ2-1 and V is TRBV18, with 7 nucleotides matching TRBD1. V dropped 1 base and J dropped 5; count of bases not matched to a gene: 2. The CDR3 has 14 residues. The germline V gene has CDR1 KGHSH and CDR2 LQKENI.

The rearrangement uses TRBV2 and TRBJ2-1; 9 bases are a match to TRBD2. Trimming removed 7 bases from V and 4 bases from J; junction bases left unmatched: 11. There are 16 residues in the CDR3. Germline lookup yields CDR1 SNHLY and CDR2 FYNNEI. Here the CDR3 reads CASTLNPLAGYNEQFF. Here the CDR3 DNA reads TGTGCCAGCACCCTGAATCCCCTAGCGGGATACAATGAGCAGTTCTTC.

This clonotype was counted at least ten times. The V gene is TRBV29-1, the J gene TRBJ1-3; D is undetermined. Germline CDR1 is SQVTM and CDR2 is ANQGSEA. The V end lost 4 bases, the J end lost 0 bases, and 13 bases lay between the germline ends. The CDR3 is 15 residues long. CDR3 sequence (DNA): TGCAGCGTTGGACTTACAGTCAGCTCTGGAAACACCATATATTTT. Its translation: CSVGLTVSSGNTIYF.

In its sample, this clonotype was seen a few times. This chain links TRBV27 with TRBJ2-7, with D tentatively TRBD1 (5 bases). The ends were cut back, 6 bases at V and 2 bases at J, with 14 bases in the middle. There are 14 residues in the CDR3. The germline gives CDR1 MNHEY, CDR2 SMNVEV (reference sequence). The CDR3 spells CASRTSTEPYEQYV. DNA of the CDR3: TGTGCCAGCAGAACATCGACAGAACCCTACGAGCAGTACGTC.

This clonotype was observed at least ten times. The CDR3 reads CASSFPRSSYNEQFF. CDR3 sequence (DNA): TGTGCCAGCAGCTTTCCCCGGAGCTCCTACAATGAGCAGTTCTTC. V usage is TRBV7-9 and J usage is TRBJ2-1; no definite D call. This CDR3 has 15 amino acids. The ends were cut back, 3 bases at V and 0 bases at J, with 9 bases in the middle. In germline, CDR1 is SEHNR, CDR2 FQNEAQ (reference sequence). Supplemented by reference TRBV7-9 and TRBJ2-1, the full variable domain reads DTGVSQNPRHKITKRGQNVTFRCDPISEHNRLYWYRQTLGQGPEFLTYFQNEAQLEKSRLLSDRFSAERPKGSFSTLEIQRTEQGDSAMYLCASSFPRSSYNEQFFGPGTRLTVL.

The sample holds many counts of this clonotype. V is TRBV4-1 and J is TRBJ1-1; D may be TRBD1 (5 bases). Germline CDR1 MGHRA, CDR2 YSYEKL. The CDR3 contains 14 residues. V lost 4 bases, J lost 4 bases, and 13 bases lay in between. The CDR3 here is CASSLKGFGTEAFF. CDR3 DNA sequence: TGCGCCAGCAGCCTAAAGGGGTTCGGCACTGAAGCTTTCTTT.

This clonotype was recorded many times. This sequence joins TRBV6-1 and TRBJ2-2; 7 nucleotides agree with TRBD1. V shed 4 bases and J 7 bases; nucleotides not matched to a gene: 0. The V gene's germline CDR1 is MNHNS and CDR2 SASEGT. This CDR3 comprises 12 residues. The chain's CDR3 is CASSGDSGELFF. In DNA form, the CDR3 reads TGTGCCAGCAGTGGGGACAGCGGGGAGCTGTTTTTT.

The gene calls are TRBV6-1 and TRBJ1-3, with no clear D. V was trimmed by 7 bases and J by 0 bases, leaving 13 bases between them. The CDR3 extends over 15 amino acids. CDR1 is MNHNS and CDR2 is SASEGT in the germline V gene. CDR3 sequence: CASKSEVNSGNTIYF. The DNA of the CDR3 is TGTGCCAGCAAATCGGAGGTGAACTCTGGAAACACCATATATTTT.

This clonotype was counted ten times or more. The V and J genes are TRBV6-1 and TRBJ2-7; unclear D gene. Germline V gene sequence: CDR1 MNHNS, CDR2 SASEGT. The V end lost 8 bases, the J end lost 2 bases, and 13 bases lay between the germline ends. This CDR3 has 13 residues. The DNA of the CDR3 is TGTGCCAGCGCCCAAGCTCCTGCCTACGAGCAGTACGTC. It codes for CASAQAPAYEQYV.

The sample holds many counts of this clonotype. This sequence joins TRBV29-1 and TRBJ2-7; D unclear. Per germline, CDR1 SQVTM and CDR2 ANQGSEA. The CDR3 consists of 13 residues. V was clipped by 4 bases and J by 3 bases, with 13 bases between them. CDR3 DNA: TGCAGCGTTGTTGTTTTAGGCTACTACGAGCAGTACTTC. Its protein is CSVVVLGYYEQYF.

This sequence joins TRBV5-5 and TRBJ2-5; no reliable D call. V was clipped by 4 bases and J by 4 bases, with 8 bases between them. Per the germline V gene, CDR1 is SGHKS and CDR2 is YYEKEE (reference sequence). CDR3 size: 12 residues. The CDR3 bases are TGTGCCAGCAGCCCGCAGGCAGAGACCCAGTACTTC. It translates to CASSPQAETQYF.

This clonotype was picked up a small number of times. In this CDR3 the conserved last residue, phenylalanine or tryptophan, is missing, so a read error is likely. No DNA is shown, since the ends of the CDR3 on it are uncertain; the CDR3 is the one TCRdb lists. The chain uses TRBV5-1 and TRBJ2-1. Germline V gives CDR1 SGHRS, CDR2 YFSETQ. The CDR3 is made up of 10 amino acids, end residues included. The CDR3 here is CASSLGTFLL.

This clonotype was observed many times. The CDR3 bases are TGTGCCACCAGGAGGTGGGGAGGACGACTAGAGGTCCAAACGCAGTATTTT. It specifies CATRRWGGRLEVQTQYF. The genes are TRBV15 and TRBJ2-3; possible D gene TRBD2, 6 bases. Germline assignment: CDR1 LNHNV and CDR2 YYDKDF (reference sequence). The CDR3 runs 17 residues. V lost 6 bases to trimming and J lost 9 bases, with 28 bases between them.

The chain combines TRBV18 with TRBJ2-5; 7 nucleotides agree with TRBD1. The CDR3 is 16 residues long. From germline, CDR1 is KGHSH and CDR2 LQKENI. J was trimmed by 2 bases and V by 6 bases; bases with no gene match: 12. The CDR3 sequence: CASSPRQGRRQETQYF. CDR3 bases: TGTGCCAGCTCGCCGAGACAGGGCCGTCGGCAAGAGACCCAGTACTTC.

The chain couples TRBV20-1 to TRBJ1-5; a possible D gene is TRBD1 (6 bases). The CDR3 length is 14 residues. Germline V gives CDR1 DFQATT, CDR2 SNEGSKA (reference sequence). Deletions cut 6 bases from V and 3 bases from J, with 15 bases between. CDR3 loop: CSARRQAFNQPQHF. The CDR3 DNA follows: TGCAGTGCCCGCCGACAGGCGTTCAATCAGCCCCAGCATTTT.

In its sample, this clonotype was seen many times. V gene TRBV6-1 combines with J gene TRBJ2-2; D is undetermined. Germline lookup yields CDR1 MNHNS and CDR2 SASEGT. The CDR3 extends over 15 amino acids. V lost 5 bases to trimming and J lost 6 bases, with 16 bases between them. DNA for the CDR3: TGTGCCAGCAGTCTTCCTCTCTCGTCCGCCGGGGAGCTGTTTTTT. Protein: CASSLPLSSAGELFF.

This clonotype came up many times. CDR3 in DNA: TGTGCCAGCTACATCCTGGAGCATGGCTACACCTTC. Translated: CASYILEHGYTF. The rearrangement uses TRBV6-2 or TRBV6-3 and TRBJ1-2; D ambiguous. Per germline, CDR1 MNHEY and CDR2 SVGEGT. Trimming cost V 8 bases and J 6 bases, with 13 bases left between them. The CDR3 has 12 residues.

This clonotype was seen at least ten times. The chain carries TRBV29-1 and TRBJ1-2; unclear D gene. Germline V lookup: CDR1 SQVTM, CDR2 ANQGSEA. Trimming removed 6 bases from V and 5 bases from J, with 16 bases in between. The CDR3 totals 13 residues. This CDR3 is CSVRARYGYGYTF. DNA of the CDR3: TGCAGCGTGCGGGCCAGGTACGGATATGGCTACACCTTC.

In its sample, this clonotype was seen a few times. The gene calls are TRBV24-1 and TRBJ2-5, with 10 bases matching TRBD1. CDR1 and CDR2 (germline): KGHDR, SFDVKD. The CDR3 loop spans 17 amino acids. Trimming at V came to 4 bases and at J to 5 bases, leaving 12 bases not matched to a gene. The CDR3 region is CATSDPTGGLTKETQYF. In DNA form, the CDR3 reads TGTGCCACCAGTGACCCGACAGGGGGCCTGACTAAGGAGACCCAGTACTTC.

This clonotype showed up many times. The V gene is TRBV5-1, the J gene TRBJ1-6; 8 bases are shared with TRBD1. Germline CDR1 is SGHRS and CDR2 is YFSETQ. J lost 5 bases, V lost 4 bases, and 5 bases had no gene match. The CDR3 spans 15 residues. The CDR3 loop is CASSGSTGDNSPLHF. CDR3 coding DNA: TGCGCCAGCAGCGGCTCGACAGGGGATAATTCACCCCTCCACTTT.